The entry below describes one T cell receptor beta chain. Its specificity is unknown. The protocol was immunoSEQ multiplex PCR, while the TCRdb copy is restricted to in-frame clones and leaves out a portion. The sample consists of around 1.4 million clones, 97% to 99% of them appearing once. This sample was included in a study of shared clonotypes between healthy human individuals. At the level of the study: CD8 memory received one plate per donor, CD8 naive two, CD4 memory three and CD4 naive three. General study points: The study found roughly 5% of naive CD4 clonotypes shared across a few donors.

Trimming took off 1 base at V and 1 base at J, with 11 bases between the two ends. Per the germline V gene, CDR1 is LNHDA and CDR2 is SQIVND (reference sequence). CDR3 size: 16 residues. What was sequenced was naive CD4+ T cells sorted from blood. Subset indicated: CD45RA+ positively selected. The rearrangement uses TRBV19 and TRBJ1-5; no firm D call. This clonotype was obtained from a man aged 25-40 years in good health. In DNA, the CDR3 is TGTGCCAGTAGTATAGGGGGAGGGCACAGCAATCAGCCCCAGCATTTT. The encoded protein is CASSIGGGHSNQPQHF.